At least ten counts were recorded for the clone carrying this T cell receptor (beta chain). The V gene's germline CDR1 is MNHNS and CDR2 SASEGT. Trimming pared 6 bases from V and 5 bases from J, leaving 5 bases between. The CDR3 has 10 amino acids. These data come from a study of prognosis after radiotherapy for stage I lung cancer. Using two-round multiplex PCR, the authors amplified TCR beta CDR3 from genomic DNA. Primers were specific to each TRBV and TRBJ gene in first-round PCR. TCRdb re-called the multiplex PCR reads through MiXCR, storing one row per CDR3 protein. The data show about 35,000 distinct CDR3 sequences, around 30% seen once.

This chain links TRBV6-1 with TRBJ2-7; D unclear. Sequencing used PBMCs, obtained before or after stereotactic body radiation therapy (not recorded which). The sequence derives from a donor aged 50 or older with non-small cell lung cancer. CDR3 nucleotides: TGTGCCAGCAGGCATAACGAGCAGTACTTC. This gives the protein CASRHNEQYF.